This T cell receptor beta chain was found in a study of post-analysis software for immune sequencing data. Germline CDR1 SGHTA, CDR2 FQGNSA. The CDR3 spans 16 residues. As concerns this clonotype: Its antigen is unknown.

Unique molecular identifiers featured in each of the TCR beta cDNA libraries. MiXCR was run by TCRdb on the PCR reads, yielding one entry per CDR3 protein. The table includes 750,000 to 950,000 distinct CDR3 sequences, roughly half detected once. Study observations and caveats: Five TRBV segments were more frequent in patients than controls; TRBV5-6, TRBV5-1 and TRBV20-1 belonged to this group. Those with multiple sclerosis, the patient group, showed significantly lower normalized Chao1 diversity than controls.

The chain joins TRBV7-2 to TRBJ2-7; 8 positions agree with TRBD1. The J call is doubtful: the DNA matches TRBJ2-5 better. The sequence was obtained from a girl aged 10 to 17 with multiple sclerosis. The material sequenced was blood. CDR3 sequence reads: CASSLASLTGGETQYF. DNA for the CDR3: TGTGCCAGCAGCTTAGCGTCCTTAACAGGGGGAGAGACCCAGTACTTC.